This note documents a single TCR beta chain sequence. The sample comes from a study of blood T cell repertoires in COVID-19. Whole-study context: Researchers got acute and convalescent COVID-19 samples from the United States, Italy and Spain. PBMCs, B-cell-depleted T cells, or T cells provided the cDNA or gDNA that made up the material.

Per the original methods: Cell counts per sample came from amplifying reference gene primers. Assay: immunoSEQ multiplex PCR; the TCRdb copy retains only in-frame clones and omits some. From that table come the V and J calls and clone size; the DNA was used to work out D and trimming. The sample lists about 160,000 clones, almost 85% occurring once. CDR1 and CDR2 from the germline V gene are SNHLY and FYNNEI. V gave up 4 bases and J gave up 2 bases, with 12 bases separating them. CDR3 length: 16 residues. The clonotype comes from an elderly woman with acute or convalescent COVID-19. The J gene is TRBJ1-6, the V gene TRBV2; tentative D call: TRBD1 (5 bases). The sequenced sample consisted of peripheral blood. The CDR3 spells CASSVARVTYNSPLHF. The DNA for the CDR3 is TGTGCCAGCAGTGTTGCCAGGGTGACCTATAATTCACCCCTCCACTTT.